A selection of T cell receptor beta chains follows, all from one sample in a study of human T cells and chemical hapten exposure. TCRdb re-derived calls from the RACE reads in MiXCR, one entry per CDR3 protein. The sample lists approximately 320,000 distinct CDR3 sequences, 4.5% to 5.5% occurring once. The source material was whole blood, sampled in connection with sensitization to the hapten diphenylcyclopropenone (DPC). The source of these receptors is a woman aged 18-29 years with alopecia areata. Some clones in this sample may be carry-over from other donors' samples. The CDR3 runs from the conserved cysteine through the conserved F or W. D genes are given only for firm matches. Size is omitted from some rows. Given values are once, few, many or a class for expanded clones.

clone size | J gene | V gene | CDR3 length | D gene | CDR3 protein | CDR3 DNA
many | TRBJ2-1 | TRBV3-1 | 18 | TRBD2 | CASSQDPPSGGVYNEQFF | TGTGCCAGCAGCCAAGACCCCCCTAGCGGGGGGGTCTACAATGAGCAGTTCTTC
few | TRBJ2-7 | TRBV7-9 | 13 | - | CASSTTESYEQYF | TGTGCCAGTAGTACGACAGAGTCCTACGAGCAGTACTTC
many | TRBJ2-2 | TRBV2 | 15 | - | CASSRRSRGTGELFF | TGTGCCAGCAGCCGCCGAAGTAGAGGCACCGGGGAGCTGTTTTTT
few | TRBJ1-2 | TRBV10-3 | 13 | TRBD1 | CAISDRGVEGYTF | TGTGCCATCAGTGACAGGGGGGTCGAGGGCTACACCTTC
many | TRBJ1-6 | TRBV4-1 | 17 | TRBD1 | CASSQVSWGTVNSPLHF | TGCGCCAGCAGCCAAGTTTCCTGGGGGACAGTCAATTCACCCCTCCACTTT
few | TRBJ2-2 | TRBV6-5 | 15 | TRBD2 | CASSHRGGDPGELFF | TGTGCCAGCAGCCACCGGGGGGGGGACCCCGGGGAGCTGTTTTTT
few | TRBJ2-7 | TRBV20-1 | 12 | - | CSARGNRNEQYF | TGCAGTGCTAGAGGAAACAGGAACGAGCAGTACTTC
- | TRBJ1-6 | TRBV5-1 | 18 | - | CASSPSRTAARPNSPLHF | TGCGCCAGCAGCCCGTCACGGACAGCTGCCCGTCCAAATTCACCCCTCCACTTT
many | TRBJ2-2 | TRBV28 | 16 | - | CASSLGRGLDTGELFF | TGTGCCAGCAGTTTGGGCAGGGGCCTGGACACCGGGGAGCTGTTTTTT
many | TRBJ2-3 | TRBV7-2 | 12 | - | CASSSRGDTQYF | TGTGCCAGCAGCTCCCGTGGGGATACGCAGTATTTT
many | TRBJ1-6 | TRBV28 | 16 | - | CASTPRGSSYNSPLHF | TGTGCCAGCACCCCTCGGGGGAGCTCCTATAATTCACCCCTCCACTTT
few | TRBJ2-1 | TRBV12-3/TRBV12-4 | 15 | - | CASSFKSKVGMEQFF | TGTGCCAGCAGTTTCAAGTCTAAGGTGGGGATGGAGCAGTTCTTC
- | TRBJ1-5 | TRBV27 | 14 | TRBD1 | CASSYTGGNQPQHF | TGTGCCAGCAGCTATACAGGGGGCAATCAGCCCCAGCATTTT
- | TRBJ2-6 | TRBV27 | 19 | TRBD1 | CASSSTRDRMRSGANVLTF | TGTGCCAGCAGTTCAACTCGGGACAGGATGAGATCTGGGGCCAACGTCCTGACTTTC
many | TRBJ2-5 | TRBV4-3 | 15 | TRBD2 | CASSQDLSGGTTQYF | TGCGCCAGCAGCCAAGATCTTAGCGGGGGGACGACCCAGTACTTC
few | TRBJ2-7 | TRBV29-1 | 11 | - | CSVRSSYEQYF | TGCAGCGTGCGGAGCTCCTACGAGCAGTACTTC
few | TRBJ1-5 | TRBV5-5 | 16 | TRBD1 | CASSRTGTGDNQPQHF | TGTGCCAGCAGCAGAACCGGGACAGGGGACAATCAGCCCCAGCATTTT
many | TRBJ1-6 | TRBV28 | 12 | TRBD1 | CASGTGWSPLHF | TGTGCCAGCGGGACAGGGTGGTCACCCCTCCACTTT
few | TRBJ2-3 | TRBV11-2 | 16 | TRBD2 | CASSHLTSGGENTQYF | TGTGCCAGCAGCCACTTGACTAGCGGGGGGGAAAATACGCAGTATTTT
- | TRBJ2-3 | TRBV7-2 | 14 | TRBD1 | CASRMDRGADTQYF | TGTGCCAGCAGGATGGACAGGGGTGCAGATACGCAGTATTTT
few | TRBJ2-1 | TRBV12-5 | 16 | TRBD1 | CASGLRDRVGHNEQFF | TGTGCTAGTGGTTTGCGGGACAGGGTCGGACACAATGAGCAGTTCTTC
many | TRBJ1-1 | TRBV7-9 | 13 | - | CASSFRANTEAFF | TGTGCCAGCAGCTTCAGGGCGAACACTGAAGCTTTCTTT
- | TRBJ2-3 | TRBV20-1 | 13 | - | CSGPSPGTDTQYF | TGCAGTGGCCCCTCCCCGGGCACAGATACGCAGTATTTT
few | TRBJ2-4 | TRBV4-1 | 18 | TRBD2 | CASSQGLAGGLAKNIQYF | TGCGCCAGCAGCCAAGGACTAGCGGGGGGGTTAGCCAAAAACATTCAGTACTTC
many | TRBJ2-2 | TRBV9 | 14 | - | CASSLDSYTGELFF | TGTGCCAGCAGCCTGGACAGCTACACCGGGGAGCTGTTTTTT
many | TRBJ2-5 | TRBV12-3/TRBV12-4 | 12 | - | CASSFGLVTQYF | TGTGCCAGCAGTTTCGGGCTAGTCACCCAGTACTTC
- | TRBJ1-1 | TRBV3-1 | 15 | - | CASTSRQGGNTEAFF | TGTGCCAGCACCTCAAGGCAGGGAGGGAACACTGAAGCTTTCTTT
many | TRBJ2-1 | TRBV18 | 16 | TRBD1 | CASSPLATGYSNEQFF | TGTGCCAGCTCACCCCTCGCGACAGGGTACTCCAATGAGCAGTTCTTC